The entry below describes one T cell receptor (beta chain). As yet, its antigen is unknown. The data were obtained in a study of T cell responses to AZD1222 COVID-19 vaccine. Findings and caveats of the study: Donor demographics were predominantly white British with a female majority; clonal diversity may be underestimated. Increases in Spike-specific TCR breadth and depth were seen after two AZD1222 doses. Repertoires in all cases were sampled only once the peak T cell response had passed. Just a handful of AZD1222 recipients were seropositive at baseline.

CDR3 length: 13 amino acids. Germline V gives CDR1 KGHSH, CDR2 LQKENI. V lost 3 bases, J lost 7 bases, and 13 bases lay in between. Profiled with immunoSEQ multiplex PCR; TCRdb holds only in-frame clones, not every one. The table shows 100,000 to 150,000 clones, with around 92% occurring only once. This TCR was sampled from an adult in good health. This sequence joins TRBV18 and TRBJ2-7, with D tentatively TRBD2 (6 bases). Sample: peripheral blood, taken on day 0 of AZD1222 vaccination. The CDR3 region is CASSPGTRTEQYF. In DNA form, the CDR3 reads TGTGCCAGCTCACCTGGGACTCGTACGGAGCAGTACTTC.